The clone carrying this T cell receptor (beta chain) was observed a handful of times. This specimen comes from a study of blood T cell repertoires in COVID-19. Repertoires were generated with immunoSEQ multiplex PCR, while TCRdb's copy carries only in-frame clones and drops some. The data contain tens of thousands of clones, 85% of them singletons. Trimming cost V 1 base and J 7 bases, with 16 bases left between them. Germline CDR1 MGHRA, CDR2 YSYEKL. CDR3 length equals 15 residues. This chain links TRBV4-1 with TRBJ1-2; D is undetermined. The source of this sequence is an older woman with acute or convalescent COVID-19. Sequences were obtained from peripheral blood. The chain's CDR3 is CASSQVGISAGGYTF. The CDR3 DNA reads TGCGCCAGCAGCCAAGTCGGTATATCGGCGGGTGGCTACACCTTC.